The entry below describes one TCR beta chain. Its antigen is unknown. CDR1 DFQATT and CDR2 SNEGSKA come from the germline V gene (reference sequence). V shed 6 bases and J 6 bases; nucleotides not matched to a gene: 7. This CDR3 is built from 15 residues. This record belongs to a study of CD8 T cells in ankylosing spondylitis. Findings and caveats of the study: Clones linked to disease, bearing a CD8+ phenotype, were relatively rare in peripheral blood.

Via MiXCR, TCRdb re-called the 5' RACE reads, giving one row per CDR3 protein. The repertoire has around 160,000 distinct CDR3 sequences, around a tenth of them found once; the top ten carry 25% to 35%. The clonotype originates from a male donor with ankylosing spondylitis or in good health (not recorded which). This rearrangement joins TRBV20-1 to TRBJ2-1, with 14 bases aligning to TRBD2. The sample taken for sequencing was blood, either unsorted or a sorted T cell fraction (not recorded which). The CDR3 sequence: CSAQPGTSGSNEQFF. CDR3 bases: TGCAGTGCCCAGCCCGGGACTAGCGGGAGCAATGAGCAGTTCTTC.